The count of the clone carrying this T cell receptor (beta chain) is one. Original methodology: Estimation of nucleated cell counts relied on the amplification of reference gene primers. Method: immunoSEQ multiplex PCR; TCRdb's copy keeps in-frame clones and lacks some. V, J and clone size are those of that table, while D and trimming were read from the DNA. The sample gives roughly 410,000 clones, about 89% of which show up once; about 1.6% is in the top ten. The entry originates in a study of blood T cell repertoires in COVID-19. Background on the study: Donors in the United States, Italy and Spain gave samples during acute or convalescent COVID-19. Sample material is recorded as cDNA or gDNA derived from T cells, B-cell-depleted T cells, or PBMCs.

Enrolment of Seattle patients took place during active infection, and they were followed longitudinally. CDR3 length: 13 residues. Germline V gene lookup returns CDR1 SGHRS and CDR2 YFSETQ. Trimming removed 2 bases from V and 6 bases from J, with 8 bases in between. The clonotype originates from a woman between 40 and 50 years old with COVID-19, enrolled during active disease. The sample was peripheral blood. V gene TRBV5-1 combines with J gene TRBJ2-2; possibly TRBD1 for D (5 bases). CDR3 sequence reads: CASSFRDSGELFF. The CDR3 DNA reads TGCGCCAGCAGCTTCAGGGATTCCGGGGAGCTGTTTTTT.